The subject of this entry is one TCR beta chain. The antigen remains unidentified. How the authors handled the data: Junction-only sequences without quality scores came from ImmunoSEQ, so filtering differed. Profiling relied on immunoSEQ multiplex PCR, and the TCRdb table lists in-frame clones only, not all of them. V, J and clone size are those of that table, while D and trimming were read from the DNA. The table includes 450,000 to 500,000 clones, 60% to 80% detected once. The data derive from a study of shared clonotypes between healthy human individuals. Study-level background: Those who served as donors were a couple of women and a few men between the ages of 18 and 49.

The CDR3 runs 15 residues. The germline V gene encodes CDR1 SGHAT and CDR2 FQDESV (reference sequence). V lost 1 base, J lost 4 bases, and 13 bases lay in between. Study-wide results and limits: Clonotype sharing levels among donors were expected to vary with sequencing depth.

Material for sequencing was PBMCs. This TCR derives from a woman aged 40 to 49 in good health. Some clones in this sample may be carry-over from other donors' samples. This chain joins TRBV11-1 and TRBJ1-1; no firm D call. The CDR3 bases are TGTGCCAGCAGCTTAGTAGGTAATCGGGGCACTGAAGCTTTCTTT. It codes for CASSLVGNRGTEAFF.